Given below is one TCR beta chain in context. Its matching antigen is unknown. Sequencing used immunoSEQ multiplex PCR; TCRdb keeps in-frame clones, though not all of them. The sample holds tens of thousands of clones, approximately 95% seen once. The data are from a study of human thymus T cells. The study used thymus tissue resected during corrective heart surgery. Donors consisted of healthy Finnish infants (having corrective surgery for congenital heart defects). The junction had 7 bases not matched to a gene; V was cut back by 1 base and J by 7 bases. The CDR3 runs 14 residues. From germline, CDR1 is SQVTM and CDR2 ANQGSEA. Overall study results and limits: Within thymic and blood repertoires, V and J gene usage appeared to be biased.

The receptor comes from a girl under two years old with a congenital heart defect but otherwise immunologically healthy. The V call is TRBV29-1, the J call TRBJ2-3; 8 bases fit TRBD2. Sample: thymus tissue. Here the CDR3 reads CSVEGAGVGNTQYF. The CDR3 DNA sequence: TGCAGCGTTGAAGGAGCGGGAGTGGGTAATACGCAGTATTTT.